Below, one T cell receptor beta chain is given with its context. Germline CDR1 and CDR2: SNHLY and FYNNEI. The CDR3 spans 14 residues. This specimen comes from a study of blood T cells in healthy people across ages. Combining a sample-barcoded 5' primer with a J-beta primer mix, a second PCR ran for roughly 6 to 12 cycles. Via MiXCR, TCRdb re-called the 5' RACE reads, giving one row per CDR3 protein. The profile shows about 1.4 million distinct CDR3 sequences, around 59% of them singletons. The sample comprised blood. This chain links TRBV2 with TRBJ2-1; tentatively, D is TRBD2 (6 bases). TRBJ2-7 explains the end of the DNA better; the J call may be wrong. The receptor was isolated from a man between 18 and 29 years old in good health. In DNA form, the CDR3 reads TGTGCCAGCAGGGGAACTAGCTTGTACAATGAGCAGTACTTC. Translation: CASRGTSLYNEQYF.